This entry concerns a single T cell receptor beta chain. No cognate antigen has been identified for it. No base qualities exist here, and no much larger clone lies one base off it. This specimen comes from a study of CD8 T cells in Susac syndrome (dated by TCRdb to the late 2010s). Study-level background: Of the Susac syndrome patients who were sequenced, roughly 6 had clinically active disease and eight were in clinical remission. At the time of blood withdrawal, Susac syndrome patients were either therapy-naive, taking corticosteroids (with some also receiving IVIg), or on IVIg alone. Whether CD8+ T cell activation and differentiation in Susac syndrome was antigen driven was tested using repertoire sequencing. Overall results and qualifications from the work: The CD4+ T cell repertoire of patients with Susac syndrome showed no detectable clonal expansion. The TCR sequencing and HLA analysis was acknowledged to have included a relatively small number of individuals.

Peripheral blood CD8+ and CD4+ T cells from healthy donors, Susac syndrome patients and multiple sclerosis patients were profiled using high-throughput TCR beta sequencing. Recently defined diagnostic criteria for definite or probable disease were met by the Susac syndrome patients. Bulk CD8+ and CD4+ T cells were purified magnetically by negative isolation, whereas CD8+ TEMRA cells were enriched by FACS. Blood was collected in EDTA tubes and processed within 24 hours, with PBMCs isolated through density gradient centrifugation. PBMCs destined for TCR sequencing were cryopreserved in liquid nitrogen and later thawed in a 37 °C water bath. The sorted or isolated CD4+, CD8+ and CD8+ TEMRA cells had a purity of 90% or higher. RNA was extracted with the RNeasy kit and 0.5 to 1 ug was reverse transcribed using random hexamers. The immunoSEQ multiplex PCR assay, covering 54 Vbeta and 13 Jbeta segments, was used to amplify TCR beta CDR3 regions. PCR amplification bias was corrected using a synthetic template baseline for primer optimization and computational correction. The original pipeline was this. Reads were annotated to V, D and J genes according to IMGT and were analyzed with immunoSEQ Analyzer, with only productive sequences retained. Clonality was calculated as one minus the Shannon entropy normalized by log2 of the number of productive unique sequences. For each patient and control, public and private clones were evaluated among the 100 most prevalent clones. A clone was defined as Susac-specific if it was absent from the healthy and MS cohorts, from over 1,000 published viral clones and from other ImmuneACCESS disease sequences. TCRdb took the public reads, trimmed them with fastp at Q25, ran MiXCR for clone calling and kept in-frame beta chains. For every CDR3 protein sequence, its rows merge into one entry that carries the most common genes and DNA. For this entry, the V and J calls and clone size follow TCRdb and not the study's own pipeline. Counted in this sample were tens of thousands of distinct CDR3 sequences; just over 90% of them appeared once. About 0.15% of the sample is held by the ten biggest clonotypes.

The clonotype originates from a human donor with Susac syndrome. The sample comprised CD4+ T cells from PBMCs.

The nucleotide sequence reads TGTGCCAGCAGCTTAGCGCGTGGCGGTACTAACTATGGCTACACCTTC. The encoded protein is CASSLARGGTNYGYTF. The chain couples TRBV7-2 to TRBJ1-2; no D gene can be assigned with confidence. V is cut by 0 bases and J by 0 bases, and the space between the germline ends is 11 bases. The CDR3, from cysteine to phenylalanine, totals 16 residues. Only CDR3 DNA remains: 48 bases, in frame from the first base. The germline V gene sets CDR1 to SGHTA and CDR2 to FQGNSA.